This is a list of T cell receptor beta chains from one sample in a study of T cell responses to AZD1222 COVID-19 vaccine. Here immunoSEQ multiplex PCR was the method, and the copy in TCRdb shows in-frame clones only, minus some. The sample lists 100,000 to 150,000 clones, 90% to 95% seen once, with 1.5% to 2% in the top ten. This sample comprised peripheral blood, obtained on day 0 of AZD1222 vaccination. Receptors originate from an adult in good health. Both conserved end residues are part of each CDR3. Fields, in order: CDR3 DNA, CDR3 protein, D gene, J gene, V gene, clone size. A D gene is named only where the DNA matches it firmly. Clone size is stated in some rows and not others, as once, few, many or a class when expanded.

DNA: TGTGCCACCAGGACGGCTCTAAATTCACCCCTCCACTTT
CDR3: CATRTALNSPLHF
D: .
J: TRBJ1-6
V: TRBV10-3
size: .

DNA: TGCGCCAGCGCACAGGGGAGGACCGGGGAGCTGTTTTTT
CDR3: CASAQGRTGELFF
D: .
J: TRBJ2-2
V: TRBV5-1
size: .

DNA: TGTGCCAGCAGTCTGAATTTCCCCTACGAGCAGTACTTC
CDR3: CASSLNFPYEQYF
D: .
J: TRBJ2-7
V: TRBV11-2
size: .

DNA: TGCGCCAGCAGCCAAGAAAAACTAGCGGGCCCTTACAATGAGCAGTTCTTC
CDR3: CASSQEKLAGPYNEQFF
D: TRBD2
J: TRBJ2-1
V: TRBV4-1
size: few

DNA: TGTGCCAGCAGCGTAGGGGGAGCGGATAGCAATCAGCCCCAGCATTTT
CDR3: CASSVGGADSNQPQHF
D: .
J: TRBJ1-5
V: TRBV9
size: few

DNA: TGTGCCAGCAGCGCCAGACAGAACACTGAAGCTTTCTTT
CDR3: CASSARQNTEAFF
D: .
J: TRBJ1-1
V: TRBV9
size: .

DNA: TGTGCCAGCAGCGCCGGGACAGGGCACACCTACGAGCAGTACTTC
CDR3: CASSAGTGHTYEQYF
D: TRBD1
J: TRBJ2-7
V: TRBV11-3
size: few

DNA: TGTGCCAGCAGCGTCGGGACCACCTCCTACAATGAGCAGTTCTTC
CDR3: CASSVGTTSYNEQFF
D: .
J: TRBJ2-1
V: TRBV11-2
size: .

DNA: TGTGCCAGCAGCCATACCCCAGCTGGGGCCAACGTCCTGACTTTC
CDR3: CASSHTPAGANVLTF
D: .
J: TRBJ2-6
V: TRBV3-1/TRBV3-2
size: .

DNA: TGTGCCACCAAGGAACGGGGTGGGGGGTATGGCTACACCTTC
CDR3: CATKERGGGYGYTF
D: .
J: TRBJ1-2
V: TRBV27
size: .

DNA: TGCGCCAGCAGGCAACAGGGACTTAGCACTGAAGCTTTCTTT
CDR3: CASRQQGLSTEAFF
D: .
J: TRBJ1-1
V: TRBV5-1
size: .

DNA: TGTGCCAGCAGCTTAGCCAGCGGCCGGCCGGGGGGGCCCGTTTACGAGCAGTACTTC
CDR3: CASSLASGRPGGPVYEQYF
D: TRBD2
J: TRBJ2-7
V: TRBV7-2
size: .

DNA: TGTGCCTGGGGCCAGTATAGCAATCAGCCCCAGCATTTT
CDR3: CAWGQYSNQPQHF
D: .
J: TRBJ1-5
V: TRBV30
size: .

DNA: TGTGCCAGCAGCCTGCGGGACAGGGGGGGCTACACCTTC
CDR3: CASSLRDRGGYTF
D: TRBD1
J: TRBJ1-2
V: TRBV13
size: .

DNA: TGTGCCAGTCATAAGAGGGATACCTACAATGAGCAGTTCTTC
CDR3: CASHKRDTYNEQFF
D: .
J: TRBJ2-1
V: TRBV7-8
size: .

DNA: TGCAGTGCTAGTGGTAGTAGTGAAGGGCGACTGTTTTTT
CDR3: CSASGSSEGRLFF
D: .
J: TRBJ1-4
V: TRBV20-1
size: .

DNA: TGTGCCAGCAGCTTCCCCAGCGGGTACATTAATGAGCAGTTCTTC
CDR3: CASSFPSGYINEQFF
D: .
J: TRBJ2-1
V: TRBV5-6
size: .

DNA: TGTGCCAGCGCGATTGGCCGGAATGAGCAGTTCTTC
CDR3: CASAIGRNEQFF
D: .
J: TRBJ2-1
V: TRBV16
size: .

DNA: TGTGCCAGCAGTCCACCGGGACCGAACACTGAAGCTTTCTTT
CDR3: CASSPPGPNTEAFF
D: .
J: TRBJ1-1
V: TRBV6-2/TRBV6-3
size: once

DNA: TGTGCCAGCATCGGACAGATAAATTCACCCCTCCACTTT
CDR3: CASIGQINSPLHF
D: .
J: TRBJ1-6
V: TRBV6-5
size: once

DNA: TGTGCCAGCAGCGTAGCAAGGGGGAGTAATTCACCCCTCCACTTT
CDR3: CASSVARGSNSPLHF
D: .
J: TRBJ1-6
V: TRBV9
size: .

DNA: TGCGCCAGCAGCTTAGACAGGGCCGCAAATCAGCCCCAGCATTTT
CDR3: CASSLDRAANQPQHF
D: TRBD1
J: TRBJ1-5
V: TRBV5-1
size: .

DNA: TGTGCCAGCAGCTCTGGACACCTTAACGAGCAGTACTTC
CDR3: CASSSGHLNEQYF
D: .
J: TRBJ2-7
V: TRBV7-3
size: .

DNA: TGTGCCAGCAGTCCTATAGCGGGAGTGGGCGAGACCCAGTACTTC
CDR3: CASSPIAGVGETQYF
D: TRBD2
J: TRBJ2-5
V: TRBV28
size: .

DNA: TGTGCCAGCAGCGTAGCAGGCAGGGGGCTCCATAATTCACCCCTCCACTTT
CDR3: CASSVAGRGLHNSPLHF
D: TRBD1
J: TRBJ1-6
V: TRBV9
size: .

DNA: TGTGCCAGCAGTGTGGCAGCGATGAACACTGAAGCTTTCTTT
CDR3: CASSVAAMNTEAFF
D: .
J: TRBJ1-1
V: TRBV2
size: .

DNA: TGTGCCAGCAGCTATGACAATGAGCAGTTCTTC
CDR3: CASSYDNEQFF
D: .
J: TRBJ2-1
V: TRBV7-6
size: .